This T cell receptor (beta chain) was observed in a study of cytomegalovirus exposure and HLA in healthy donors. On the study more broadly: Counted in an early data release were roughly 87 million unique TCRs from HLA-typed donors.

Primers: 60 Vbeta forward and 13 Jbeta reverse. Sequencing was performed with immunoSEQ multiplex PCR; in TCRdb, only in-frame clones are kept and a portion is missing. The sample contains about 160,000 clones, 80% of which appear only once. Per the germline V gene, CDR1 is MNHEY and CDR2 is SMNVEV (reference sequence). The CDR3 sequence is 16 residues long. V was trimmed by 5 bases and J by 5 bases, leaving 22 bases between them. The sequenced sample consisted of PBMCs. The receptor's source is a male donor in good health and CMV-seropositive. V usage is TRBV27 and J usage is TRBJ2-7; no definite D call. The CDR3 DNA reads TGTGCCAGCAGTATCTTCTCCGGGTCCCCGCGCGACGAGCAGTACTTC. Amino acids: CASSIFSGSPRDEQYF.